This entry describes one TCR beta chain. Antigen: not known. CDR3 length: 12 residues. Trimming removed 6 bases from V and 4 bases from J, with 9 bases in between. Germline loops: CDR1 LNHDA, CDR2 SQIVND (reference sequence). The data were obtained in a study of shared clonotypes between healthy human individuals. CD8 cells classed as naive were CD45RO-negative and positively selected for CCR7, excluding terminally differentiated effector memory CD45RA+ cells. Every donor was a Caucasian adult from Nashville, Tennessee. Methods used by the authors: ImmunoSEQ yielded junction-only sequences lacking quality scores, so filtering differed. Sequenced by immunoSEQ multiplex PCR; TCRdb stores in-frame clones only, minus some. V, J and clone size are taken as reported in that table, and D and trimming were inferred from the DNA itself. The sample has about 680,000 clones, 92% seen once. General study points: Donor clonotype sharing was expected to depend on sequencing depth.

This chain links TRBV19 with TRBJ1-1; D may be TRBD1 (5 bases). Sequencing input: naive CD8+ T cells sorted from blood. The clonotype was recovered from a man under 40 in good health. DNA for the CDR3: TGTGCCAGTAGGTGGGGGGGCACTGAAGCTTTCTTT. Its protein product is CASRWGGTEAFF.